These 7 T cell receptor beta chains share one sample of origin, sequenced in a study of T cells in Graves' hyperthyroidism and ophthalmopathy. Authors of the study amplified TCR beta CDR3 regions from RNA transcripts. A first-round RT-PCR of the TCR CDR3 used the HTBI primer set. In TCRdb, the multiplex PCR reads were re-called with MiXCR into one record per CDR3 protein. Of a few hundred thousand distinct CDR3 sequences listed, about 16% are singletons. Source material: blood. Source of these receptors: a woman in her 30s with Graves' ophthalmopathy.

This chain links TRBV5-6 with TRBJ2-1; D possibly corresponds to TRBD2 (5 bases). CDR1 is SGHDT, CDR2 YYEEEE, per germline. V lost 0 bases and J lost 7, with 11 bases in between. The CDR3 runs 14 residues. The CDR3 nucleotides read TGTGCCAGCAGCTTGGTACCGGACTTAAATGAGCAGTTCTTC. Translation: CASSLVPDLNEQFF. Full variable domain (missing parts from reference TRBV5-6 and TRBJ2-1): DAGVTQSPTHLIKTRGQQVTLRCSPKSGHDTVSWYQQALGQGPQFIFQYYEEEERQRGNFPDRFSGHQFPNYSSELNVNALLLGDSALYLCASSLVPDLNEQFFGPGTRLTVL.

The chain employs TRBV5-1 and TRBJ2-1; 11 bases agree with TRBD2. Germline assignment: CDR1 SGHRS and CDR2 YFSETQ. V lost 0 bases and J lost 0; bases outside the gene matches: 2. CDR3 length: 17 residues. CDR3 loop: CASSLVSGRGSYNEQFF. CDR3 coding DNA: TGCGCCAGCAGCTTGGTTAGCGGGAGGGGCTCCTACAATGAGCAGTTCTTC.

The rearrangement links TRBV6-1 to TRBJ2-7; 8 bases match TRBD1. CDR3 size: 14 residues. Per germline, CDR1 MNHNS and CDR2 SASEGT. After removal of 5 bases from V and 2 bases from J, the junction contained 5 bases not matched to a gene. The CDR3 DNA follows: TGTGCCAGCAGTCGGACAGGGAGAGCCTACGAGCAGTACTTC. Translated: CASSRTGRAYEQYF.

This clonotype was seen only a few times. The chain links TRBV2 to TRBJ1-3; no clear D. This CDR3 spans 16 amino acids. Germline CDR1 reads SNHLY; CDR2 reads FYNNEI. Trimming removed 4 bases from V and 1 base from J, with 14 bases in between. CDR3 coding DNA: TGTGCCAGCAGTGGGTCCAGCTCTAGATCTGGAAACACCATATATTTT. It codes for CASSGSSSRSGNTIYF.

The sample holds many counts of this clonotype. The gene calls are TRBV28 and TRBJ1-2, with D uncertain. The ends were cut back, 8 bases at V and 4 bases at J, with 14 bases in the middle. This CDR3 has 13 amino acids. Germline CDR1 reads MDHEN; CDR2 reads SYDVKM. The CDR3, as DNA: TGTGCCAGCGGACTGCCCGCGTCCTATGGCTACACCTTC. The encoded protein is CASGLPASYGYTF.

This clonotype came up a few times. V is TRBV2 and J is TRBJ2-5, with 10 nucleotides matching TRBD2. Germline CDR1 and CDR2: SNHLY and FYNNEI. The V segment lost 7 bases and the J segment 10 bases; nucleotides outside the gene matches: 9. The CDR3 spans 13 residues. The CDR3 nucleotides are TGTGCCAGCACTCAAGCGGGAGGGAACGGCCAGTACTTC. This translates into CASTQAGGNGQYF. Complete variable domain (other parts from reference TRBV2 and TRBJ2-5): EPEVTQTPSHQVTQMGQEVILRCVPISNHLYFYWYRQILGQKVEFLVSFYNNEISEKSEIFDDQFSVERPDGSNFTLKIRSTKLEDSAMYFCASTQAGGNGQYFGPGTRLLVL.

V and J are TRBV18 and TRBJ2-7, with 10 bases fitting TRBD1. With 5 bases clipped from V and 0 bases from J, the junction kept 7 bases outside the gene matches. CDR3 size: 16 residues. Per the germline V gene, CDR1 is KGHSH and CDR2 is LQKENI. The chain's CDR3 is CASSTGTGAFSYEQYF. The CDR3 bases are TGTGCCAGCTCAACCGGGACAGGGGCCTTCTCCTACGAGCAGTACTTC.